These 2 T cell receptor beta chains were all obtained from the same sample, sequenced in a study of blood T cell repertoires in COVID-19. The repertoire was sequenced with immunoSEQ multiplex PCR; TCRdb's copy has only in-frame clones and lacks some. The sample holds over 200,000 clones, about 94% seen once. Sequencing used peripheral blood. The receptors shown here come from a man aged 55 to 70 with COVID-19, enrolled during active disease.

The V call is TRBV30, the J call TRBJ1-1; 10 bases are shared with TRBD1. Looked up from germline, CDR1 is GTSNPN and CDR2 is SVGIG (reference sequence). V gave up 3 bases and J gave up 3 bases; unmatched junction bases: 7. The length of the CDR3 is 15 residues. The CDR3 sequence is CAWRYRDRGHTEAFF. DNA for the CDR3: TGTGCCTGGAGGTACCGGGACAGGGGTCACACTGAAGCTTTCTTT.

The chain employs TRBV3-1 (or the pseudogene TRBV3-2) and TRBJ1-2; 8 bases are a match to TRBD1. Per germline, CDR1 LGHDT and CDR2 YNNKEL (reference sequence). The length of the CDR3 is 15 residues. The trim removed 4 bases at V and 1 base at J, leaving 5 bases unmatched. The CDR3 DNA sequence: TGTGCCAGCAGCCTCGCTACAGGGGGTAACTATGGCTACACCTTC. This encodes CASSLATGGNYGYTF.